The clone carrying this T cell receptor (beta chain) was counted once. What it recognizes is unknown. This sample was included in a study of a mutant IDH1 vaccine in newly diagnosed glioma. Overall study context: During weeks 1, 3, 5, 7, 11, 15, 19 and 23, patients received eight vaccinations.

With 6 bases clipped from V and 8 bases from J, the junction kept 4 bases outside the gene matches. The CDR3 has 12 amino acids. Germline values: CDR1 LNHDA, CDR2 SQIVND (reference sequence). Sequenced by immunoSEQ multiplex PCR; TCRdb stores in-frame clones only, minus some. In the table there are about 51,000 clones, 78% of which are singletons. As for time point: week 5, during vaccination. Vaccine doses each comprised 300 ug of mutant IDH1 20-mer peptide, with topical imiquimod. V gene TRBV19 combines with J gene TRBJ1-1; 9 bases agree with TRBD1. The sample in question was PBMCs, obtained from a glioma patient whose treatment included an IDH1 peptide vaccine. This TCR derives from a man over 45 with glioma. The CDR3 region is CASRRQGVEAFF. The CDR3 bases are TGTGCCAGTAGGAGACAGGGGGTGGAAGCTTTCTTT.